The entry below gives a single T cell receptor (beta chain) sequence along with its context. This entry belongs to a study of Ad26.COV2.S vaccination and SARS-CoV-2 variants. Treatment noted: roughly 18 received Ad26.COV2.S at low or high dose, single or two shots; 5 received placebo; per-sample allocation not given. Sampling happened 63 days after the first vaccine or placebo injection. TCRdb's copy holds only in-frame clones and misses some; the assay was immunoSEQ multiplex PCR. The table lists 300,000 to 350,000 clones, about 82% of them singletons, with roughly 1.9% in the top ten. V gave up 1 base and J gave up 0 bases, with 9 bases separating them. This CDR3 contains 14 residues. Germline CDR1 SQVTM, CDR2 ANQGSEA.

V is TRBV29-1 and J is TRBJ1-1, with D possibly matching TRBD1 (5 bases). The sample consisted of peripheral blood, taken in a trial of Ad26.COV2.S vaccine versus placebo. The origin of this receptor is a person aged 18-65 years who received the Ad26.COV2.S COVID-19 vaccine or a placebo. The CDR3 nucleotides read TGCAGCGTTGAAGCCGCGGGGGTGAACACTGAAGCTTTCTTT. Its protein product is CSVEAAGVNTEAFF.